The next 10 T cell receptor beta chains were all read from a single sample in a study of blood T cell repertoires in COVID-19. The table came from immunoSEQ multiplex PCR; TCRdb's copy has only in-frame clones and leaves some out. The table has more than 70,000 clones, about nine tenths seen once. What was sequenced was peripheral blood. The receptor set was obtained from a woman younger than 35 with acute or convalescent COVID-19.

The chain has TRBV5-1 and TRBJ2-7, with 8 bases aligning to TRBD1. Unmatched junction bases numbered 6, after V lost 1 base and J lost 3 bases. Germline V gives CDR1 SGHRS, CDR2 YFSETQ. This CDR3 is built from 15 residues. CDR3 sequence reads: CASSLFPGQDYEQYF. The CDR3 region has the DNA TGCGCCAGCAGCTTGTTCCCGGGACAGGACTACGAGCAGTACTTC.

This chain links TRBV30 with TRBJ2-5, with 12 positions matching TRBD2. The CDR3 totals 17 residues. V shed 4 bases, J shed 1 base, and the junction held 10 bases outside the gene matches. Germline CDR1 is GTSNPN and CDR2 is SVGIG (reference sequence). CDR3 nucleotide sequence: TGTGCCTGGAATGGACTAGCGGGATCTATGGGCCAAGAGACCCAGTACTTC. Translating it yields CAWNGLAGSMGQETQYF.

As DNA, the CDR3 is TGTGCCAGCAGCTTAGTGGGACTAGCGGGAGCCGAGCAGTACTTC. Amino acids: CASSLVGLAGAEQYF. This chain links TRBV7-8 with TRBJ2-7; 14 bases agree with TRBD2. Germline V gene data show CDR1 as SGHVS and CDR2 as FQNEAQ. V shed 1 base and J 6 bases; nucleotides not matched to a gene: 2. The CDR3 has 15 residues. Full variable domain (outside the CDR3, taken from reference TRBV7-8 and TRBJ2-7): GAGVSQSPRYKVAKRGQDVALRCDPISGHVSLFWYQQALGQGPEFLTYFQNEAQLDKSGLPSDRFFAERPEGSVSTLKIQRTQQEDSAVYLCASSLVGLAGAEQYFGPGTRLTVT.

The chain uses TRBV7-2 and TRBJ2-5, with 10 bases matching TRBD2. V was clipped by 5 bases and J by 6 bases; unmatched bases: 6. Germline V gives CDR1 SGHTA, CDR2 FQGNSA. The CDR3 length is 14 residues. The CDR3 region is CASSRTSGPKTQYF. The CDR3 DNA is TGTGCCAGCAGCCGGACTAGCGGCCCGAAGACCCAGTACTTC.

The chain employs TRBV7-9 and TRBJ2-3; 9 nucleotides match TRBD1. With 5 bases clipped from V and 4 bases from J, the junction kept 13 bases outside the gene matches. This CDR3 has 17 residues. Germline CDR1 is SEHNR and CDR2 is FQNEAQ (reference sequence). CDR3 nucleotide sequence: TGTGCCAGCAGCGAGGCCGGGACAGGGTCCGGGGCAGATACGCAGTATTTT. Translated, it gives CASSEAGTGSGADTQYF.

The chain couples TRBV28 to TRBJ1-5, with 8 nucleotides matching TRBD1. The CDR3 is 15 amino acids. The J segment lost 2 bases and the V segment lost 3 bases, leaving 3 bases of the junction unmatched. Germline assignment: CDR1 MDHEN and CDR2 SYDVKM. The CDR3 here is CASSFQGAGNQPQHF. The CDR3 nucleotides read TGTGCCAGCAGTTTCCAGGGGGCGGGCAATCAGCCCCAGCATTTT.

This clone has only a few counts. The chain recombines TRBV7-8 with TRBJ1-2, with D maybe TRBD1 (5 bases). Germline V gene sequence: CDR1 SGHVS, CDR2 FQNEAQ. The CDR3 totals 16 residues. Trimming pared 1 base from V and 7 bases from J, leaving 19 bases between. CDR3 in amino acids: CASSLVVRGQGGGYTF. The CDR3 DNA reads TGTGCCAGCAGCTTAGTTGTGCGTGGGCAGGGTGGTGGCTACACCTTC. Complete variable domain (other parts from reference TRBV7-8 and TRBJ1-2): GAGVSQSPRYKVAKRGQDVALRCDPISGHVSLFWYQQALGQGPEFLTYFQNEAQLDKSGLPSDRFFAERPEGSVSTLKIQRTQQEDSAVYLCASSLVVRGQGGGYTFGSGTRLTVV.

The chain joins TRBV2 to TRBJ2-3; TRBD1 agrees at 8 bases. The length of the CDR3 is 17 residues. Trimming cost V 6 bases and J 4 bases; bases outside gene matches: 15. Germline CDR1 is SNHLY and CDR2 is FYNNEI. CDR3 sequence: CASSGQGTREPPDTQYF. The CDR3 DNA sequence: TGTGCCAGCAGCGGACAGGGAACCAGAGAACCCCCAGATACGCAGTATTTT.

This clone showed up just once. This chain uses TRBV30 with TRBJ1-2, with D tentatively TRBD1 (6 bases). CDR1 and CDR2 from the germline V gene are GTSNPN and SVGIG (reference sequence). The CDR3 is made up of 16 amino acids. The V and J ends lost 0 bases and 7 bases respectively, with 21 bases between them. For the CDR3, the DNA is TGTGCCTGGAGTGTCGGGCCAGGGGAAGCTATGCGTGGCTACACCTTC. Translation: CAWSVGPGEAMRGYTF.

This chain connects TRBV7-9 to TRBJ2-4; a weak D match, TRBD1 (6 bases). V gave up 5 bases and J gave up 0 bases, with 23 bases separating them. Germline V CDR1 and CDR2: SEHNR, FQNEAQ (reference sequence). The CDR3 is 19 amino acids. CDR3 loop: CASSPRDPLGGLAKNIQYF. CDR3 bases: TGTGCCAGCAGCCCCCGGGACCCCCTTGGGGGCCTAGCCAAAAACATTCAGTACTTC.